Each of the 4 T cell receptor beta chains below was sequenced from the same sample in a study of cytomegalovirus exposure and HLA in healthy donors. The PCR had 60 Vbeta and 13 Jbeta primers. Measured with immunoSEQ multiplex PCR; TCRdb has only the in-frame clones, and not every one. The sample holds roughly 150,000 clones; around 73% are singletons and the top ten take under 7%. What was sequenced was PBMCs. The receptors originated from a woman aged 18 to 35 in good health and CMV-seropositive.

The V gene is TRBV5-6, the J gene TRBJ1-1; 8 positions agree with TRBD1. Germline CDR1 and CDR2: SGHDT and YYEEEE. This CDR3 has 13 residues. With V trimmed by 3 bases and J by 5 bases, 3 bases remained unmatched. The DNA of the CDR3 is TGTGCCAGCAGCTCGGACAGGGCGACTGAAGCTTTCTTT. As protein: CASSSDRATEAFF.

This clone was recorded a few times. The chain employs TRBV6-6 and TRBJ1-3, with D uncertain. V was pared by 7 bases and J by 5 bases, with 9 bases between. CDR3 length: 12 amino acids. From germline, CDR1 is MNHNY and CDR2 SVGAGI (reference sequence). The CDR3 coding sequence is TGTGCCAGCATTGGAGGAAGAAACACCATATATTTT. This sequence encodes CASIGGRNTIYF.

The rearrangement joins TRBV9 to TRBJ2-6; 10 positions match TRBD1. V lost 3 bases and J lost 3; bases outside the gene matches: 9. Germline V gene lookup returns CDR1 SGDLS and CDR2 YYNGEE. CDR3 length equals 18 residues. CDR3 residues: CASSAPGTGAFGANVLTF. Written as DNA, the CDR3 is TGTGCCAGCAGCGCGCCCGGGACAGGGGCCTTTGGGGCCAACGTCCTGACTTTC.

The chain joins TRBV7-9 to TRBJ1-1; D gene unclear. The germline CDR1 and CDR2 sequences are SEHNR and FQNEAQ (reference sequence). The CDR3 loop spans 12 amino acids. Trimming stripped 3 bases from V and 8 bases from J, with 10 bases between. DNA for the CDR3: TGTGCCAGCAGCTTGGTCGGAGGGGAAGCTTTCTTT. As protein: CASSLVGGEAFF.